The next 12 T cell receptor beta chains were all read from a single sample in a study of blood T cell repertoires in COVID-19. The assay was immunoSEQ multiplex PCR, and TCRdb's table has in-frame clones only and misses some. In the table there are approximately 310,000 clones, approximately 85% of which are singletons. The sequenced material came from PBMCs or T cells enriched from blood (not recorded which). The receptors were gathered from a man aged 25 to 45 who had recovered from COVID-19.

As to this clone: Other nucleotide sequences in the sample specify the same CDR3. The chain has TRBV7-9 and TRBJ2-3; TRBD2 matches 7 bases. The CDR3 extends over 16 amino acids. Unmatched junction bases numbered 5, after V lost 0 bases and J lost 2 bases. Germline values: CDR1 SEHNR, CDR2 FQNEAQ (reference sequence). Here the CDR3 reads CASSLAGGGATDTQYF. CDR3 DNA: TGTGCCAGCAGCTTAGCGGGCGGGGGTGCCACAGATACGCAGTATTTT.

The CDR3 protein is CASSLTATQGETQYF. The CDR3 nucleotides are TGTGCCAGCAGCCTGACAGCAACTCAGGGGGAGACCCAGTACTTC. V and J are TRBV2 and TRBJ2-5, with D perhaps TRBD1 (6 bases). Trimming removed 6 bases from V and 5 bases from J, with 19 bases in between. CDR3 size: 15 residues. The germline V gene encodes CDR1 SNHLY and CDR2 FYNNEI.

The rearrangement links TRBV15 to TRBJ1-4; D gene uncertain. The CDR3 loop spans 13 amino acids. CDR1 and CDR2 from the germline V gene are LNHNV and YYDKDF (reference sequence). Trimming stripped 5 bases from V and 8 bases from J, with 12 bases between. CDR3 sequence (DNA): TGTGCCACCAGCCGAGGGTCGGGGGAAAAACTGTTTTTT. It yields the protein CATSRGSGEKLFF.

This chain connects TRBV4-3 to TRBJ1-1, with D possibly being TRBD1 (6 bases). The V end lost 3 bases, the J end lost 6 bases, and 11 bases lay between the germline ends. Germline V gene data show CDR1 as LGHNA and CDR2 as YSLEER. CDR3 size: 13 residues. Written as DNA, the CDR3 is TGCGCCAGCAGCCAGAAACAGGGCTCTGAAGCTTTCTTT. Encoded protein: CASSQKQGSEAFF.

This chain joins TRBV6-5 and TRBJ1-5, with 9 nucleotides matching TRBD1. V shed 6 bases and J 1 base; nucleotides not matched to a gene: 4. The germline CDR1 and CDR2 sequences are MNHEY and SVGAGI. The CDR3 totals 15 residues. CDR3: CASRTGGASNQPQHF. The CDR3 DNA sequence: TGTGCCAGCAGGACAGGGGGGGCGAGCAATCAGCCCCAGCATTTT.

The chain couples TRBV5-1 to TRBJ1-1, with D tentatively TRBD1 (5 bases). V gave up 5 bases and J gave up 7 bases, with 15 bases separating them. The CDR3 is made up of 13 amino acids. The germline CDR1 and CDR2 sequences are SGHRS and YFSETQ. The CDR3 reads CASRRDRPGEAFF. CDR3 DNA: TGCGCCAGCAGACGCGACAGACCGGGTGAAGCTTTCTTT.

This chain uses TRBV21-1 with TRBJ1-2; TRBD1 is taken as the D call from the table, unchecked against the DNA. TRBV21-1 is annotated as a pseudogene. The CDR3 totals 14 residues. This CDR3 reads CASSVTGGLAGYTF. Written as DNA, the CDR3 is TGTGCCAGCAGCGTGACAGGGGGTCTGGCTGGCTACACCTTC.

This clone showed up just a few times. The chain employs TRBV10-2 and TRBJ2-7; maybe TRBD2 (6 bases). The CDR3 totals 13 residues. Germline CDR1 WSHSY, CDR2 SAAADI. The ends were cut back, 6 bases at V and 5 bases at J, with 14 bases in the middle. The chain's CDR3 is CASRTGGFDEQYF. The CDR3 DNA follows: TGCGCCAGCAGGACCGGGGGTTTCGACGAGCAGTACTTC.

CDR3 residues: CASSLDGQGFYGYTF. CDR3 bases: TGCGCCAGCAGCTTGGACGGACAGGGGTTCTATGGCTACACCTTC. The V call is TRBV5-1, the J call TRBJ1-2; 9 nucleotides line up with TRBD1. The CDR3 sequence is 15 residues long. The trim removed 0 bases at V and 4 bases at J, leaving 4 bases unmatched. Germline CDR1 and CDR2: SGHRS and YFSETQ.

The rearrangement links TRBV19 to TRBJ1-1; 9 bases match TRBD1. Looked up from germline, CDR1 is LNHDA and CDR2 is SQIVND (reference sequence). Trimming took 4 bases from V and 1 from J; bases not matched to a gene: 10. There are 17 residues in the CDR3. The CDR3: CASSTPPGTGPNTEAFF. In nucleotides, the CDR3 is TGTGCCAGTAGTACTCCCCCGGGGACAGGGCCGAACACTGAAGCTTTCTTT.

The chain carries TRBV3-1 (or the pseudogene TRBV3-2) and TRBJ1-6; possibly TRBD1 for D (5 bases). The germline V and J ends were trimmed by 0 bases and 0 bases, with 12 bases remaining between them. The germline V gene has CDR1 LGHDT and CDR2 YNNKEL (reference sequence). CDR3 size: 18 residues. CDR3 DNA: TGTGCCAGCAGCCAAGAATATGGGGCTAGCTCCTATAATTCACCCCTCCACTTT. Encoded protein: CASSQEYGASSYNSPLHF.

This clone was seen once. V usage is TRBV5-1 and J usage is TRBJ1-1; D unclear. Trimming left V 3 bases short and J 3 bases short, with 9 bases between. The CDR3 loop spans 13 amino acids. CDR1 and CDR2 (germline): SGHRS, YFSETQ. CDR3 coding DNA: TGCGCCAGCAGCTCCGAAGCCCACACTGAAGCTTTCTTT. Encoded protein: CASSSEAHTEAFF.